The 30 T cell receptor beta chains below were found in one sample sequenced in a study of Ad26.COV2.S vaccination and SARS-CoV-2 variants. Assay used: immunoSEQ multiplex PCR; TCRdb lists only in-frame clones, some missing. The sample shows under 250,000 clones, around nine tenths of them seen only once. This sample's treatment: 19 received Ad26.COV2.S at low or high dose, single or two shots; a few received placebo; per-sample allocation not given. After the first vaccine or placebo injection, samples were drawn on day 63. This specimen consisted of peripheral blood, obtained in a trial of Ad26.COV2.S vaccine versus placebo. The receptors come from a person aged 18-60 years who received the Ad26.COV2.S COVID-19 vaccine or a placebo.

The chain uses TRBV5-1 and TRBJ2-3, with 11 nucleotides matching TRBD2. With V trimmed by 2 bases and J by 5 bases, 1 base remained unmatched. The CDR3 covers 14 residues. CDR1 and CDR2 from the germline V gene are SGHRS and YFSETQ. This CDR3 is CASSLLAGEDTQYF. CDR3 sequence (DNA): TGCGCCAGCAGCTTACTAGCGGGGGAAGATACGCAGTATTTT.

The CDR3 here is CASSSLPNTEAFF. The CDR3 nucleotides read TGTGCCAGCAGTTCCCTCCCGAACACTGAAGCTTTCTTT. The chain is built from TRBV6-2 or TRBV6-3 and TRBJ1-1; D is ambiguous. Trimming shortened V by 4 bases and J by 1 base, and 7 bases separated the two germline ends. The germline V gene has CDR1 MNHEY and CDR2 SVGEGT. The CDR3 is 13 amino acids.

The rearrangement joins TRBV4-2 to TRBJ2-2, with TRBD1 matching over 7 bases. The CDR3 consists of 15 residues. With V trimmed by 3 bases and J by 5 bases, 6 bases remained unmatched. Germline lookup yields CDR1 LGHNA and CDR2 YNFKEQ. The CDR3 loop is CASSHPGQRTGELFF. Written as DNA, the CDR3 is TGTGCCAGCAGCCACCCGGGACAGCGGACCGGGGAGCTGTTTTTT.

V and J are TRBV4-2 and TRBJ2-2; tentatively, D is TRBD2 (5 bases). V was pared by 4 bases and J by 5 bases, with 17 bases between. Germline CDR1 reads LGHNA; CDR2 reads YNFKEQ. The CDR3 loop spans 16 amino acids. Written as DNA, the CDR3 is TGTGCCAGCAGCCCCGAGGGCGTCATAGGGACCGGGGAGCTGTTTTTT. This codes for CASSPEGVIGTGELFF.

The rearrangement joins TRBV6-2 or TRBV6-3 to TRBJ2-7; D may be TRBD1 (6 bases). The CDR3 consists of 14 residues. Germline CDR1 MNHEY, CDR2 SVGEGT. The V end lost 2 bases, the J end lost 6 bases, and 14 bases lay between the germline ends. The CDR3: CASSYPGAGLEQYF. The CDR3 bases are TGTGCCAGCAGTTACCCAGGGGCTGGGCTCGAGCAGTACTTC.

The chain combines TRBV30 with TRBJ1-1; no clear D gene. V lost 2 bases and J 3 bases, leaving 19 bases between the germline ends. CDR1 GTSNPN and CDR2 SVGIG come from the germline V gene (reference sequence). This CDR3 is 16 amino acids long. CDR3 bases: TGTGCCTGGAGTAAGGAGGGTTATTGGTATTACACTGAAGCTTTCTTT. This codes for CAWSKEGYWYYTEAFF.

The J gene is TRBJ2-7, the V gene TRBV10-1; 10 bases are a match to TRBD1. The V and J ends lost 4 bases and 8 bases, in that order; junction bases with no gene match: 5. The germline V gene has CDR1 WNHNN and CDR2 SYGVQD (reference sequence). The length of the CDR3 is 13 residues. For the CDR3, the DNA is TGCGCCAGCAGTGCCAGACAGGGGGCAAAGCAGTACTTC. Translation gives CASSARQGAKQYF.

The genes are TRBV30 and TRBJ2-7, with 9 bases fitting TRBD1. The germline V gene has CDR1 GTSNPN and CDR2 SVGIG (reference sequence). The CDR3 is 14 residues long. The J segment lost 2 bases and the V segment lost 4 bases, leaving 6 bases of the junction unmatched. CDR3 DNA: TGTGCCTGGAAGGGACAGGGAGTTGCCTACGAGCAGTACTTC. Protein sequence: CAWKGQGVAYEQYF.

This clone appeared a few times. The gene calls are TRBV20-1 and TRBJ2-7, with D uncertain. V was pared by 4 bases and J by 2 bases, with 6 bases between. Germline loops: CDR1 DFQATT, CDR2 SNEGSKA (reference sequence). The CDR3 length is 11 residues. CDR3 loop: CSATSAYEQYF. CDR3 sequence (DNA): TGCAGTGCTACTAGTGCCTACGAGCAGTACTTC.

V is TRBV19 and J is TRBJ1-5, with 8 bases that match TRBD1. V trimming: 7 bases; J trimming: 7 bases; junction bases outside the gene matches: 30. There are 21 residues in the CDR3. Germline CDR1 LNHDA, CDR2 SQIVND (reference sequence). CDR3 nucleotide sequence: TGTGCCAGTATTCCCGATCGAGGGCAGGGGGCTATGGCTCCGTGGGGACAGCCCCAGCATTTT. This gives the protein CASIPDRGQGAMAPWGQPQHF.

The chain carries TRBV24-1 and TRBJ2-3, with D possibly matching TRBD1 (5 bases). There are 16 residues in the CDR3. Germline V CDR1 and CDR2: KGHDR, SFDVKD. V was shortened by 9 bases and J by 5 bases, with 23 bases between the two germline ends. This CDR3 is CATSDADVRAKDTQYF. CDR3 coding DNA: TGTGCCACCTCTGACGCGGACGTCAGGGCTAAAGATACGCAGTATTTT.

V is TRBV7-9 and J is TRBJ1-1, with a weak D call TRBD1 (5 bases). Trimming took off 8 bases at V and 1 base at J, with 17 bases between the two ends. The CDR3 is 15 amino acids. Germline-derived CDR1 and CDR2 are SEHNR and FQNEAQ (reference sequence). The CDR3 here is CASSVHQGANTEAFF. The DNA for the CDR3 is TGTGCCAGCTCCGTCCATCAGGGTGCGAACACTGAAGCTTTCTTT.

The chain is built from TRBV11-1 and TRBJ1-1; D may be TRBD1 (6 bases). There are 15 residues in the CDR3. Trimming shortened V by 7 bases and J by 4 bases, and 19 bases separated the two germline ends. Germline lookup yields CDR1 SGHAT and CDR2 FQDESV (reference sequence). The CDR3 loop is CASNTRTGRVTEAFF. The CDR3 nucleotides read TGTGCCAGCAACACTCGTACAGGGAGGGTCACTGAAGCTTTCTTT. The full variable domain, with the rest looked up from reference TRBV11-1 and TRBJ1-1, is EAEVAQSPRYKITEKSQAVAFWCDPISGHATLYWYRQILGQGPELLVQFQDESVVDDSQLPKDRFSAERLKGVDSTLKIQPAELGDSAMYLCASNTRTGRVTEAFFGQGTRLTVV.

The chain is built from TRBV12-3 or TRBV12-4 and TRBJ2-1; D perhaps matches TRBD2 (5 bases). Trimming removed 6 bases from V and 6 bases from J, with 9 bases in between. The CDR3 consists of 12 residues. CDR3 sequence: CASSPTSNEQFF. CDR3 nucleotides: TGTGCCAGCAGCCCTACTAGCAATGAGCAGTTCTTC.

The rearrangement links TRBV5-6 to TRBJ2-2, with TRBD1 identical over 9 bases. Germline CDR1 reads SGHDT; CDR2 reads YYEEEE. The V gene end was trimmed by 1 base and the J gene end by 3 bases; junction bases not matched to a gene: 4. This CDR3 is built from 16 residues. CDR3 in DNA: TGTGCCAGCAGCTTGTGGACAGGGGCGTACACCGGGGAGCTGTTTTTT. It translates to CASSLWTGAYTGELFF.

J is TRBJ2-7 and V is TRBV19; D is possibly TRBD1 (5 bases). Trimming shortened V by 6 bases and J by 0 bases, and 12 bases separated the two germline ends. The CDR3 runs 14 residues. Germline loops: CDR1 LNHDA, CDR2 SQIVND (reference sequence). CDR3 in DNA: TGTGCCAGTAGCCAAACAGGTTTCTCCTACGAGCAGTACTTC. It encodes CASSQTGFSYEQYF.

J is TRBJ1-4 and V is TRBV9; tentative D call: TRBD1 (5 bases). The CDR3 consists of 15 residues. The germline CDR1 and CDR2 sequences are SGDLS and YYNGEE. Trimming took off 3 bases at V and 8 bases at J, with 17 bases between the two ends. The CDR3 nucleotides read TGTGCCAGCAGCGGGGGATGGGGCGGAGAAGAAAAACTGTTTTTT. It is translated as CASSGGWGGEEKLFF.

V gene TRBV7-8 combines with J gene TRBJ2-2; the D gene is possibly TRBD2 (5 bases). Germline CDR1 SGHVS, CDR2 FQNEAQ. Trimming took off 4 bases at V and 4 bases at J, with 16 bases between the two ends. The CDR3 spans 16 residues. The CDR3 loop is CASSSLSGRGTGELFF. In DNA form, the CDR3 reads TGTGCCAGCAGCTCTCTAAGTGGGAGAGGCACCGGGGAGCTGTTTTTT. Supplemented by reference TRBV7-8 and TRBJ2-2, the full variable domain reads GAGVSQSPRYKVAKRGQDVALRCDPISGHVSLFWYQQALGQGPEFLTYFQNEAQLDKSGLPSDRFFAERPEGSVSTLKIQRTQQEDSAVYLCASSSLSGRGTGELFFGEGSRLTVL.

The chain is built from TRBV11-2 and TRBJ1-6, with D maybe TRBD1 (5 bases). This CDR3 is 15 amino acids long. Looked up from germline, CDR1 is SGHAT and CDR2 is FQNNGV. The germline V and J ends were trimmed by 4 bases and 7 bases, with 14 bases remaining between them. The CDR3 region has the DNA TGTGCCAGCAGCTCTCAGGGACTGGAGAATTCACCCCTCCACTTT. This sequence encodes CASSSQGLENSPLHF.

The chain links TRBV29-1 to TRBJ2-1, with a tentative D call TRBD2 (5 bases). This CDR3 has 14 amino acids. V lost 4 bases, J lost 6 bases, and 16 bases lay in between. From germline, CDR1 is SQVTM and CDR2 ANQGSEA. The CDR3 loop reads CSVGRLAPSNEQFF. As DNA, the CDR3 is TGCAGCGTTGGTAGGCTAGCCCCAAGCAATGAGCAGTTCTTC.

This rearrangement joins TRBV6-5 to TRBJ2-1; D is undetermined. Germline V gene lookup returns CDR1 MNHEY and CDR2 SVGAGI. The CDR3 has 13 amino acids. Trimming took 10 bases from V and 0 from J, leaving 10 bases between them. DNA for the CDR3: TGTGCCACCCAAGCAGACTCCTACAATGAGCAGTTCTTC. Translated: CATQADSYNEQFF.

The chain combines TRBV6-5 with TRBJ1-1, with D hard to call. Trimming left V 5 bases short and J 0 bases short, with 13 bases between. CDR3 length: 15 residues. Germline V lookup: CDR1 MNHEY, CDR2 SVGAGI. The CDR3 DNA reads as TGTGCCAGCAGTCTCAGTGCTTTAGTGAACACTGAAGCTTTCTTT. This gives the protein CASSLSALVNTEAFF.

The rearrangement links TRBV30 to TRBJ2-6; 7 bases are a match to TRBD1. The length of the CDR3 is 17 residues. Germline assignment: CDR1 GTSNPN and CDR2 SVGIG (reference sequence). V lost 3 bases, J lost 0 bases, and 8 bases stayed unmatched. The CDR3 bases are TGTGCCTGGAGGATAGACAGGGCTATCTCTGGGGCCAACGTCCTGACTTTC. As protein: CAWRIDRAISGANVLTF.

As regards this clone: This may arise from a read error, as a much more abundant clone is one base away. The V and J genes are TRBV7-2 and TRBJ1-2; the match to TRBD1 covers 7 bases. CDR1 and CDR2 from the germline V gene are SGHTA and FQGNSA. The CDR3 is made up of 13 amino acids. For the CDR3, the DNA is TGTGCCAGCAACTTAGTAACAGGGGATGGCTACACCTTC. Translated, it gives CASNLVTGDGYTF. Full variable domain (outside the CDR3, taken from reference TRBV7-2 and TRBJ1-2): GAGVSQSPSNKVTEKGKDVELRCDPISGHTALYWYRQSLGQGLEFLIYFQGNSAPDKSGLPSDRFSAERTGGSVSTLTIQRTQQEDSAVYLCASNLVTGDGYTFGSGTRLTVV.

In nucleotides, the CDR3 is TGTGCCAGCAGTAATACAGGGGCCGGGAACACTGAAGCTTTCTTT. Translation gives CASSNTGAGNTEAFF. V and J are TRBV5-6 and TRBJ1-1; 7 bases are shared with TRBD1. Germline CDR1 SGHDT, CDR2 YYEEEE. V shed 5 bases and J 1 base; nucleotides not matched to a gene: 8. The CDR3 consists of 15 residues.

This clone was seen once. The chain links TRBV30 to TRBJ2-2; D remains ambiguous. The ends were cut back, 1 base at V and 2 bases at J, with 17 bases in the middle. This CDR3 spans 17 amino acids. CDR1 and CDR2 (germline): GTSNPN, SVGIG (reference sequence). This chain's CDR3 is CAWSGGRTALNTGELFF. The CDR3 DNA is TGTGCCTGGAGTGGCGGTCGGACGGCCCTTAACACCGGGGAGCTGTTTTTT. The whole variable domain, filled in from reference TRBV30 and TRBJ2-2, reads SQTIHQWPATLVQPVGSPLSLECTVEGTSNPNLYWYRQAAGRGLQLLFYSVGIGQISSEVPQNLSASRPQDRQFILSSKKLLLSDSGFYLCAWSGGRTALNTGELFFGEGSRLTVL.

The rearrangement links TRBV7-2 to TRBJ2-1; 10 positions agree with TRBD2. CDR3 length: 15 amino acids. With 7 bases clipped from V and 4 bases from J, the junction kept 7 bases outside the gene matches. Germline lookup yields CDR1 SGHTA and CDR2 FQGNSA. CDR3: CASNQGLAEYNEQFF. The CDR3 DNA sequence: TGTGCCAGCAACCAAGGACTAGCGGAGTACAATGAGCAGTTCTTC.

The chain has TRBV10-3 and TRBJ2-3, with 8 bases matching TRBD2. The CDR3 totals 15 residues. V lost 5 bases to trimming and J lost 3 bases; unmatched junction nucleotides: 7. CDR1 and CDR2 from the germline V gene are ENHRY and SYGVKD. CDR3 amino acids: CAISPGLVNTDTQYF. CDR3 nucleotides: TGTGCCATCAGTCCGGGACTAGTTAATACAGATACGCAGTATTTT.

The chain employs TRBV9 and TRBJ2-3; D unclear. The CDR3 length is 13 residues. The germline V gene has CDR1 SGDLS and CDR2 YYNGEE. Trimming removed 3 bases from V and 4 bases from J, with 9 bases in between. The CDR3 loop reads CASSALNADTQYF. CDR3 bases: TGTGCCAGCAGCGCGCTCAACGCAGATACGCAGTATTTT. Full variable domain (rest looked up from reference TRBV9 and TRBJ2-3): DSGVTQTPKHLITATGQRVTLRCSPRSGDLSVYWYQQSLDQGLQFLIQYYNGEERAKGNILERFSAQQFPDLHSELNLSSLELGDSALYFCASSALNADTQYFGPGTRLTVL.

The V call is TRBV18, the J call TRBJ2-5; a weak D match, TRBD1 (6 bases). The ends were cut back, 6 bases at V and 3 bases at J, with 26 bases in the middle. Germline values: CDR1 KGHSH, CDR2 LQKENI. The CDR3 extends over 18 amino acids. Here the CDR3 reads CASSPKTIPLSGEETQYF. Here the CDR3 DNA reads TGTGCCAGCTCCCCAAAAACGATTCCACTATCAGGGGAAGAGACCCAGTACTTC.